The rows below give T cell receptor beta chains drawn from one sample of a study of cytomegalovirus exposure and HLA in healthy donors. Clones were sequenced by immunoSEQ multiplex PCR, and TCRdb holds only the in-frame ones, with some missing. The sample contains about 180,000 clones, around three quarters of which appear only once. The specimen sequenced was PBMCs. All receptors come from a man between 35 and 55 years old in good health and CMV-seronegative. The CDR3 runs from the conserved cysteine through the conserved F or W. D genes are given only for firm matches. For some rows the clone size is stated as once, few or many, or as a class when expanded; others skip it.

>-|TRBV6-5|TRBJ1-2|-
CASSPTGSGGYTF
TGTGCCAGCAGTCCCACAGGTTCTGGAGGCTACACCTTC
>TRBD1|TRBV27|TRBJ2-7|-
CASSPLRDRAYEQYF
TGTGCCAGCAGTCCACTTCGGGACAGGGCCTACGAGCAGTACTTC
>-|TRBV25-1|TRBJ2-7|-
CASSEWGQGNSYEQYF
TGTGCCAGCAGTGAATGGGGTCAGGGGAACTCCTACGAGCAGTACTTC
>-|TRBV19|TRBJ1-1|-
CASSHGGALVTEAFF
TGTGCCAGTAGCCATGGAGGGGCGCTGGTCACTGAAGCTTTCTTT
>-|TRBV5-6|TRBJ2-3|-
CASSLDSFGTDTQYF
TGTGCCAGCAGCCTGGACAGTTTTGGCACAGATACGCAGTATTTT
>TRBD1|TRBV4-3|TRBJ1-4|-
CASSQDQGAGEKLFF
TGCGCCAGCAGCCAAGATCAGGGGGCTGGTGAAAAACTGTTTTTT
>TRBD1|TRBV11-1|TRBJ2-2|-
CASNTQGARTGELFF
TGTGCCAGCAACACTCAGGGGGCGCGCACCGGGGAGCTGTTTTTT
>-|TRBV21-1|TRBJ2-7|-
CASSAPTGGEYEQYF
TGTGCCAGCAGCGCACCGACAGGGGGCGAATACGAGCAGTACTTC
>-|TRBV5-1|TRBJ2-2|-
CASSLAGSDTGELFF
TGCGCCAGCAGCTTGGCGGGATCGGACACCGGGGAGCTGTTTTTT
>-|TRBV27|TRBJ1-3|-
CASSPGGGGAGNTIYF
TGCGCCAGCAGTCCCGGGGGCGGGGGAGCTGGAAACACCATATATTTT
>TRBD2|TRBV7-2|TRBJ2-1|few
CASSPQVAGRTEQFF
TGTGCCAGCAGCCCACAAGTAGCGGGGCGGACCGAGCAGTTCTTC
>-|TRBV7-3|TRBJ2-3|once
CASSFRVPPDTQYF
TGTGCCAGCAGCTTCCGGGTTCCGCCGGATACGCAGTATTTT
>TRBD1|TRBV6-6|TRBJ1-1|-
CASSYDRVSTEAFF
TGTGCCAGCAGTTACGACAGGGTGAGCACTGAAGCTTTCTTT
>TRBD1|TRBV5-6|TRBJ1-2|-
CASSSDRGPNYGYTF
TGTGCCAGCAGCTCGGACAGGGGACCTAACTATGGCTACACCTTC
>TRBD2|TRBV9|TRBJ2-3|-
CASSDLLAGGPTDTQYF
TGTGCCAGCAGCGACCTTCTAGCGGGAGGGCCCACAGATACGCAGTATTTT
>-|TRBV30|TRBJ2-7|-
CAWSVGGTYEQYF
TGTGCCTGGAGCGTCGGCGGAACCTACGAGCAGTACTTC
>-|TRBV6-1|TRBJ1-2|-
CASSEAVGNYGYTF
TGTGCCAGCAGTGAAGCGGTCGGTAACTATGGCTACACCTTC
>TRBD2|TRBV6-6|TRBJ2-5|-
CASSPVAGGPETQYF
TGTGCCAGCAGTCCCGTAGCGGGGGGGCCGGAGACCCAGTACTTC
>-|TRBV6-6|TRBJ2-7|few
CASSPSTGYYEQYF
TGTGCCAGCAGCCCTTCAACAGGGTACTACGAGCAGTACTTC
>TRBD1|TRBV19|TRBJ2-3|-
CASMGTGVSTDTQYF
TGTGCCAGTATGGGGACAGGGGTCAGCACAGATACGCAGTATTTT
>TRBD2|TRBV13|TRBJ2-7|-
CASSSFRLAGGPPYEQYF
TGTGCCAGCAGCTCCTTCAGGCTAGCGGGGGGCCCACCCTACGAGCAGTACTTC
>TRBD1|TRBV25-1|TRBJ1-1|few
CASSARDREKTEAFF
TGTGCCAGCAGTGCCCGGGACAGGGAAAAGACTGAAGCTTTCTTT
>TRBD1|TRBV27|TRBJ2-1|-
CASSSFDRGLNNEQFF
TGTGCCAGCAGTTCTTTCGACAGGGGGTTAAACAATGAGCAGTTCTTC
>-|TRBV7-2|TRBJ2-7|few
CASSGSTTLDYEQYF
TGTGCCAGCAGCGGCTCAACTACACTCGACTACGAGCAGTACTTC
>TRBD2|TRBV9|TRBJ2-5|-
CASSGTLAGGSNRETQYF
TGTGCCAGCAGCGGGACGCTAGCGGGAGGGAGCAATCGAGAGACCCAGTACTTC
>TRBD2|TRBV6-1|TRBJ2-5|-
CASIDGYSGSETQYF
TGTGCCAGCATTGACGGATATAGCGGGAGTGAGACCCAGTACTTC
>TRBD2|TRBV11-2|TRBJ2-7|-
CASSPSGGRYFEQYF
TGTGCCAGCAGCCCTAGCGGGGGGCGATATTTCGAGCAGTACTTC
>-|TRBV19|TRBJ1-1|-
CASAGYPGTEAFF
TGTGCCAGTGCGGGCTACCCGGGCACTGAAGCTTTCTTT
>TRBD1|TRBV19|TRBJ2-7|-
CASSIGDRAYEQYF
TGTGCCAGTAGTATAGGAGACAGGGCCTACGAGCAGTACTTC
>TRBD1|TRBV7-8|TRBJ2-7|-
CASSFLTGNEQYF
TGTGCCAGCAGCTTTTTGACAGGGAACGAGCAGTACTTC
>-|TRBV5-4|TRBJ1-2|-
CASSLGRTGNYGYTF
TGTGCCAGCAGCTTGGGTCGTACAGGGAACTATGGCTACACCTTC
>TRBD1|TRBV7-2|TRBJ1-2|-
CASSSAGQGSNYGYTF
TGTGCCAGCAGCTCGGCTGGACAGGGAAGTAACTATGGCTACACCTTC
>-|TRBV4-3|TRBJ1-4|-
CASSQSVWGVEKLFF
TGCGCCAGCAGCCAAAGCGTTTGGGGGGTGGAAAAACTGTTTTTT
>-|TRBV7-2|TRBJ1-1|-
CASSRTAQWGNTEAFF
TGTGCCAGCAGTCGGACAGCACAGTGGGGGAACACTGAAGCTTTCTTT
>TRBD2|TRBV7-9|TRBJ2-3|-
CASSETSGYRDTQYF
TGTGCCAGCAGCGAAACTAGCGGGTACAGAGATACGCAGTATTTT
>-|TRBV7-7|TRBJ2-5|few
CASSLSTGLLTETQYF
TGTGCCAGCAGCTTATCAACGGGACTCTTAACCGAGACCCAGTACTTC
>TRBD2|TRBV5-1|TRBJ2-1|-
CASRLAGDGNEQFF
TGCGCCAGCAGACTAGCGGGAGATGGAAATGAGCAGTTCTTC
>-|TRBV7-2|TRBJ2-5|few
CASSSEQGETQYF
TGTGCCAGCAGCTCAGAGCAGGGAGAGACCCAGTACTTC
>TRBD1|TRBV7-2|TRBJ2-2|-
CASSLSRGTGELFF
TGTGCCAGCAGCTTATCCAGGGGGACCGGGGAGCTGTTTTTT
>TRBD2|TRBV30|TRBJ2-5|-
CAWRGEGETQYF
TGTGCCTGGAGGGGGGAGGGGGAGACCCAGTACTTC
>TRBD2|TRBV27|TRBJ2-3|-
CASSPPIGDYTDTQYF
TGTGCCAGCAGTCCCCCAATAGGGGACTACACAGATACGCAGTATTTT
>TRBD2|TRBV29-1|TRBJ2-3|-
CSVPGLAGGPPSTDTQYF
TGCAGCGTACCGGGACTAGCGGGGGGGCCCCCTAGCACAGATACGCAGTATTTT
>-|TRBV30|TRBJ1-5|few
CAWSSGGTFSNQPQHF
TGTGCCTGGAGCAGCGGGGGGACGTTTAGCAATCAGCCCCAGCATTTT
>TRBD1|TRBV19|TRBJ2-5|-
CASSTTGGLETQYF
TGTGCCAGTAGTACGACAGGGGGACTGGAGACCCAGTACTTC
>-|TRBV4-2|TRBJ1-4|-
CASSQWGGRAPKTLFF
TGTGCCAGCAGCCAATGGGGAGGGAGGGCCCCGAAAACACTGTTTTTT
>-|TRBV27|TRBJ2-1|once
CASSPLADQIRNEQFF
TGTGCCAGCAGTCCGTTAGCGGATCAAATAAGAAATGAGCAGTTCTTC
>-|TRBV19|TRBJ2-2|-
CASSTDMGTLNTGELFF
TGTGCCAGTAGTACCGACATGGGGACTCTTAACACCGGGGAGCTGTTTTTT